This T cell receptor (beta chain) was documented in a study of CD8 T cells in Susac syndrome (dated by TCRdb to the late 2010s). As for the study more broadly: Among the sequenced Susac syndrome patients, more than 5 had clinically active disease and roughly eight were in clinical remission. The study used repertoire sequencing to test whether antigen drove CD8+ T cell activation and differentiation in Susac syndrome. Susac syndrome patients were therapy-naive, on corticosteroids (some also receiving IVIg), or on IVIg alone at blood withdrawal. Clonality of the CD8+ T cell repertoire was compared between more than 10 healthy donors, approximately 14 Susac syndrome patients and under 16 multiple sclerosis patients.

On this clonotype: Its antigen remains undetermined. Base-call qualities are not available, and no considerably larger clone is one nucleotide away.

The CDR1 and CDR2 encoded by the germline V gene (reference sequence) are LGHDT and YNNKEL. The CDR3 holds 14 amino acids from the cysteine to the phenylalanine. CDR3 DNA is the only sequence kept; it has 42 bases, read in frame from the first base. Between the V and J ends, shortened by 4 bases and 4 bases respectively, the junction contains 11 bases. High-throughput TCR beta sequencing profiled peripheral blood CD8+ and CD4+ T cells from healthy donors, Susac syndrome patients and multiple sclerosis patients. Susac syndrome patients met recently defined diagnostic criteria for definite or probable disease. Bulk CD8+ and CD4+ T cells were purified by magnetic negative isolation, whereas CD8+ TEMRA cells were enriched by FACS. Blood was collected in EDTA tubes and processed within 24 hours, with PBMCs isolated through density gradient centrifugation. PBMCs intended for TCR sequencing were cryopreserved in liquid nitrogen and were subsequently thawed in a 37 degrees C water bath. A purity of at least 90% was achieved for sorted or isolated CD4+, CD8+ and CD8+ TEMRA cells.

General conclusions and limits of the study: Clonal expansion was observed in Susac syndrome CD8+ repertoires, with the highest expansion in CD8+ TEMRA cells and greater expansion in clinically active than in remitting patients. The number of individuals in the TCR sequencing and HLA analysis was recognized as being relatively small. Some 15 and five Susac-specific public clones were found in the total CD8+ and CD8+ TEMRA repertoires, respectively.

RNA was extracted with the RNeasy kit and about 0.45 to 1 ug was reverse transcribed using random hexamers. The immunoSEQ multiplex PCR assay, covering 54 Vbeta and 13 Jbeta segments, was used to amplify TCR beta CDR3 regions. PCR amplification bias was corrected using a synthetic template baseline for primer optimization and computational correction. The authors' pipeline ran thus. Only productive sequences were kept, with reads annotated to V, D and J genes according to IMGT and analyzed in immunoSEQ Analyzer. Clonality was calculated as one minus the Shannon entropy normalized by log2 of the number of productive unique sequences. For each patient and control, public and private clones were evaluated among the 100 most prevalent clones. Clones were defined as Susac-specific if absent from the healthy and MS cohorts, from roughly 1,100 published viral clones and from other ImmuneACCESS disease sequences. Using fastp trimming at Q25 and MiXCR clonotype assembly, TCRdb reanalyzed the public sequencing data and kept in-frame beta chains. Identical CDR3 proteins give one entry, which carries the most common genes and DNA. In this record, the V and J calls reflect TCRdb's handling and not the investigators' own analysis. The sample includes 150,000 to 200,000 distinct CDR3 sequences, with more than 85% observed a single time. Jointly, the top ten make up around 0.15% of the sample.

This TCR came from a human donor with Susac syndrome. The rearranged chain carries TRBV3-1 and TRBJ1-5; the D gene lacks a confident call. The sequencing input was CD8+ T cells from PBMCs. CDR3 loop: CASSLSSQNQPQHF. In nucleotide form, the sequence is TGTGCCAGCAGCCTCTCCTCCCAAAATCAGCCCCAGCATTTT.